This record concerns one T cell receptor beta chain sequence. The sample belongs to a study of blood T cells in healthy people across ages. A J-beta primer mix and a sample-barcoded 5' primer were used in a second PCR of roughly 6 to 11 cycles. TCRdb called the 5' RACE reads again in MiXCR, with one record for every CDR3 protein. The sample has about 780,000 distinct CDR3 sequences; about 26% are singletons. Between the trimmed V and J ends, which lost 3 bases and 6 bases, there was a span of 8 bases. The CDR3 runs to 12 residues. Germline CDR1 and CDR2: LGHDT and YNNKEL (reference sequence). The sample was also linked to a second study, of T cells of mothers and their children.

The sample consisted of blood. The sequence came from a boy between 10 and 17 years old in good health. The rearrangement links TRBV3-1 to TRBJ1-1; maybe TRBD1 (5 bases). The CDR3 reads CASSHGTPEAFF. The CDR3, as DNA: TGTGCCAGCAGCCACGGGACTCCTGAAGCTTTCTTT.